This T cell receptor beta chain was sequenced during a study of Ad26.COV2.S vaccination and SARS-CoV-2 variants. Treatment reported: about 20 received Ad26.COV2.S at low or high dose, single or two shots; about five received placebo; per-sample allocation not given. Sampling occurred on day 63 after the first vaccine or placebo injection. Clones were read by immunoSEQ multiplex PCR, and TCRdb kept only the in-frame ones, dropping some. The table records about 350,000 clones, around 83% of them present only once. This CDR3 comprises 14 residues. CDR1 is LGHNA and CDR2 is YSLEER in the germline V gene. Trimming shortened V by 1 base and J by 6 bases, and 10 bases separated the two germline ends.

The material sequenced was peripheral blood, taken in a trial of Ad26.COV2.S vaccine versus placebo. The sequence derives from a person aged 18-60 years who received the Ad26.COV2.S COVID-19 vaccine or a placebo. V and J are TRBV4-3 and TRBJ2-1; no firm D call. CDR3 nucleotides: TGCGCCAGCAGCCAAGTTTATAACCGCAATGAGCAGTTCTTC. Translation: CASSQVYNRNEQFF.